This T cell receptor beta chain comes out of a study of blood T cell repertoires in COVID-19. V shed 6 bases and J 2 bases; nucleotides not matched to a gene: 5. CDR3 size: 14 residues. Germline V CDR1 and CDR2: SGHRS, YFSETQ. The method was immunoSEQ multiplex PCR; TCRdb's version includes in-frame clones alone and lacks a portion of them. The top ten hold approximately 7.8% of the sample, which has 300,000 to 400,000 clones, more than 70% seen once. This clone has only one observation. The source of this sequence is a woman in her 50s who had recovered from COVID-19. J is TRBJ1-2 and V is TRBV5-1, with 9 bases fitting TRBD1. The sequenced sample consisted of peripheral blood. Here the CDR3 reads CASMGQGSNYGYTF. The CDR3 DNA reads as TGCGCCAGCATGGGACAGGGATCCAACTATGGCTACACCTTC.